Listed below are T cell receptor beta chains from one sample, sequenced in a study of blood T cells in healthy people across ages. MiXCR, applied by TCRdb to the 5' RACE reads, yields one record per CDR3 protein. The sample contains roughly 1.5 million distinct CDR3 sequences, around 40% of which appear only once. Sequenced input: blood. These receptors all stem from a woman aged 18-30 years in good health. The conserved cysteine and the conserved F or W are not part of the CDR3 here.

v_gene,CDR3aa
TRBV6-5,ASRNRRTTTDTQY
TRBV5-1,ASTQGAGTSYNEQY
TRBV2,VSSEQQEEQY
TRBV9,ASSVGPTTDTQY
TRBV5-6,ASSLETGVRGTDTQY
TRBV20-1,SARRRTAGANVLT
TRBV7-2,ASSLAGGRVETQY
TRBV20-1,SARLLAGVNEQY
TRBV4-1,ASSQAGAGTQY
TRBV10-3,AISDGGGEAF
TRBV6-5,ASSGGGGPIYEQF
TRBV7-8,ASRAGTAMNTEAF
TRBV6-7,ASSPKGLESPLH
TRBV28,ASSFQGNYEQY
TRBV28,ASRWEGTDTQY
TRBV5-1,ASSPGQFFDEQY
TRBV9,ASSVLGTTEETQY
TRBV7-9,ASSFGTQQY
TRBV9,ASSVAASGSSYNEQF
TRBV6-5,ASRLGQTTDTQY
TRBV12-3/TRBV12-4,ASSFWAGGHNEQF
TRBV29-1,SVGNLLSHEQY
TRBV27,ASSLFGAGRKNTEAF
TRBV6-2/TRBV6-3,ASSYGGAGALTDTQY
TRBV12-3/TRBV12-4,ASSTDRGSEAF
TRBV4-3,ASSHIGLAGANEQF
TRBV13,ASSTTESSYGYT
TRBV7-2,ASSWVTSGSYEQY